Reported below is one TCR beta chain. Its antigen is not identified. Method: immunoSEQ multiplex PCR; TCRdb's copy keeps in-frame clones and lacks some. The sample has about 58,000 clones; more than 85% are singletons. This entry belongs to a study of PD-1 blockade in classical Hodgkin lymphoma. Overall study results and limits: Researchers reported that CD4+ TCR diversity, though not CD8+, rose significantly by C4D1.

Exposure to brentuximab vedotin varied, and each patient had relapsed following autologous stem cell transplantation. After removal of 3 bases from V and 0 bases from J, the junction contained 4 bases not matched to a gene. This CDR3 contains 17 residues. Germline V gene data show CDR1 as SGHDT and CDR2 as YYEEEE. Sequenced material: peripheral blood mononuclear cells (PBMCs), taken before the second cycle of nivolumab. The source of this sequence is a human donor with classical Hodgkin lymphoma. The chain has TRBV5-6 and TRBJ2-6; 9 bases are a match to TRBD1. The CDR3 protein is CASSSQGASSGANVLTF. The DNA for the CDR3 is TGTGCCAGCAGCTCACAGGGGGCGAGCTCTGGGGCCAACGTCCTGACTTTC.